This TCR beta chain originates from a study of cytomegalovirus exposure and HLA in healthy donors. Study-level points and caveats: A missense variant in DCLRE1C was later tied to TCR beta V- and J-gene trimming.

With regard to this clone: As yet, its antigen is unknown.

A multiplex PCR was run with 60 Vbeta primers and 13 Jbeta primers. Assay used: immunoSEQ multiplex PCR; TCRdb lists only in-frame clones, some missing. The table lists approximately 280,000 clones, about 90% of them singletons. Germline values: CDR1 MGHRA, CDR2 YSYEKL. The CDR3 loop spans 16 amino acids. After removal of 2 bases from V and 11 bases from J, the junction contained 15 bases not matched to a gene. This rearrangement joins TRBV4-1 to TRBJ1-1; 9 bases are shared with TRBD1. Source material: PBMCs. The receptor comes from a woman between 18 and 30 years old in good health and CMV-seronegative. This CDR3 is CASSQPSRDRVAYAFF. The CDR3, as DNA: TGCGCCAGCAGCCAACCGTCCCGGGACAGGGTTGCCTACGCTTTCTTT.